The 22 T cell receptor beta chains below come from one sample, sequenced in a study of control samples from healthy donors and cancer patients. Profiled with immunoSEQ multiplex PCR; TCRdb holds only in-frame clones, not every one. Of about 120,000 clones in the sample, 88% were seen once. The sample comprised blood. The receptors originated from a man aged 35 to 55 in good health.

CDR3 DNA: TGTGCCAGCAGTTTCCTGCGCACAGATACGCAGTATTTT. It yields the protein CASSFLRTDTQYF. This chain joins TRBV12-3 or TRBV12-4 and TRBJ2-3; D not resolved. The germline V and J ends were trimmed by 3 bases and 1 base, with 5 bases remaining between them. The CDR3 is 13 amino acids.

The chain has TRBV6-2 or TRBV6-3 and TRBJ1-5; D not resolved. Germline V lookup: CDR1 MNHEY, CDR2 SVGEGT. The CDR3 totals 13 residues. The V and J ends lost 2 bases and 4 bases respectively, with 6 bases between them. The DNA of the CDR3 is TGTGCCAGCAGTTACGCGGGAAATCAGCCCCAGCATTTT. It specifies CASSYAGNQPQHF.

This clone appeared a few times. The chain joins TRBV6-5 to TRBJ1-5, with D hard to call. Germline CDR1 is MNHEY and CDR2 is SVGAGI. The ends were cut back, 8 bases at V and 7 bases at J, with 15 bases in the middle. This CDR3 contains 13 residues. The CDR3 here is CASRGDKGQPQHF. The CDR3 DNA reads TGTGCCAGCCGAGGTGACAAGGGCCAGCCCCAGCATTTT.

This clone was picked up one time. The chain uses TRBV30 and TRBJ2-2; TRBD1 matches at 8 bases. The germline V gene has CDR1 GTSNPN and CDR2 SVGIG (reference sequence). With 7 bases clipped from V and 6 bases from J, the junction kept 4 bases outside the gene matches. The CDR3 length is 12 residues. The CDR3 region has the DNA TGTGCCTCCGACAGGGGCGCCGGGGAGCTGTTTTTT. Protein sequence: CASDRGAGELFF. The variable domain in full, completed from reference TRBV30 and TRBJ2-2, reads SQTIHQWPATLVQPVGSPLSLECTVEGTSNPNLYWYRQAAGRGLQLLFYSVGIGQISSEVPQNLSASRPQDRQFILSSKKLLLSDSGFYLCASDRGAGELFFGEGSRLTVL.

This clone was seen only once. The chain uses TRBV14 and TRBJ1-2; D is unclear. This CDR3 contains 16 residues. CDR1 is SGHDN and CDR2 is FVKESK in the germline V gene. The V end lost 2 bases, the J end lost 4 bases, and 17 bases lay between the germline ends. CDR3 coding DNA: TGTGCCAGCAGCCAACGGACCCAAGCTAATTCCTATGGCTACACCTTC. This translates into CASSQRTQANSYGYTF.

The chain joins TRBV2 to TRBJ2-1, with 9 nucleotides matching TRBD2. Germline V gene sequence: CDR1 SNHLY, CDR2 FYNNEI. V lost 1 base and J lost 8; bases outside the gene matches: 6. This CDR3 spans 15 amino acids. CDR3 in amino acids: CASSEGTSVLDEQFF. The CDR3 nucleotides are TGTGCCAGCAGTGAAGGGACTAGCGTTTTGGATGAGCAGTTCTTC.

The CDR3 DNA reads TGTGCCAGCAGCCAAGCACACCGCGAGCAGTACTTC. This codes for CASSQAHREQYF. The V and J genes are TRBV3-1 (or the pseudogene TRBV3-2) and TRBJ2-7; no clear D gene. Looked up from germline, CDR1 is LGHDT and CDR2 is YNNKEL (reference sequence). CDR3 length: 12 amino acids. Trimming removed 1 base at V and 6 bases at J, with 7 bases between.

CDR3 sequence reads: CASSAQDRADGYTF. The CDR3 nucleotides read TGTGCCAGCAGCGCCCAGGACAGGGCTGATGGCTACACCTTC. V and J are TRBV9 and TRBJ1-2; the match to TRBD1 covers 8 bases. This CDR3 contains 14 residues. V lost 3 bases to trimming and J lost 6 bases; unmatched junction nucleotides: 7. Germline CDR1 SGDLS, CDR2 YYNGEE.

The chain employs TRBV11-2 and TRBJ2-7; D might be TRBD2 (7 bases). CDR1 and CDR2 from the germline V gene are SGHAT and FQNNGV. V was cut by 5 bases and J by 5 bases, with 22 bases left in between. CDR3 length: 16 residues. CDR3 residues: CASSPGRGARKNEQYF. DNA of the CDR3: TGTGCCAGCAGCCCGGGGAGGGGGGCACGAAAAAACGAGCAGTACTTC.

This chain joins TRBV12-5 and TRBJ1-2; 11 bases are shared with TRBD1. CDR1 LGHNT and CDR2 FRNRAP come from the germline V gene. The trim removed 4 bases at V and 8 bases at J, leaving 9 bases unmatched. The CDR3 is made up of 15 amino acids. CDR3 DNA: TGTGCTAGTGGTTCGCCCGGACAGGGGGCTGGAGGCTACACCTTC. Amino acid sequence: CASGSPGQGAGGYTF.

The CDR3 nucleotides are TGTGCCAGCAGTGAAGGTGGCCTAGCCAAAAACATTCAGTACTTC. It encodes CASSEGGLAKNIQYF. The chain employs TRBV25-1 and TRBJ2-4; no reliable D call. CDR1 is MGHDK, CDR2 SYGVNS, per germline. V gave up 2 bases and J gave up 0 bases, with 8 bases separating them. The CDR3 consists of 15 residues.

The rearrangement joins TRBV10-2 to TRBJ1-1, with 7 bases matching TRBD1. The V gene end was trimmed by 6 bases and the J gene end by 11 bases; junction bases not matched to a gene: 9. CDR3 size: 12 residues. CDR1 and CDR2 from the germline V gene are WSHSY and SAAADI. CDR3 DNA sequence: TGCGCCAGCAGCGGGACAGAGGCGTGGGCTTTCTTT. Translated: CASSGTEAWAFF.

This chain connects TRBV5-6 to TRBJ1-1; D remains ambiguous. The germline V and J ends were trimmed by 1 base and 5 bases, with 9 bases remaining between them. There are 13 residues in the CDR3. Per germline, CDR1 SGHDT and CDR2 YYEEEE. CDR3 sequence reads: CASSLRVGTEAFF. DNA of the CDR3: TGTGCCAGCAGCTTGAGGGTCGGAACTGAAGCTTTCTTT.

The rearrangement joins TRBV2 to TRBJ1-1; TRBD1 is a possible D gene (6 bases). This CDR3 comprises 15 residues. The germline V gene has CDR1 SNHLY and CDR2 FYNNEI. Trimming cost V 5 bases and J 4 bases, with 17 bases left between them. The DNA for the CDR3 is TGTGCCAGCAGTTTTCGGACAGTAAGGACCACTGAAGCTTTCTTT. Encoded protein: CASSFRTVRTTEAFF.

The CDR3 DNA sequence: TGTGCCAGCAGCGAGGGGTACGGCTACACCTTC. The encoded protein is CASSEGYGYTF. This chain joins TRBV11-1 and TRBJ1-2, with D possibly TRBD1 on 5 matching bases. This CDR3 spans 11 amino acids. Germline values: CDR1 SGHAT, CDR2 FQDESV (reference sequence). The germline V and J ends were trimmed by 5 bases and 8 bases, with 9 bases remaining between them.

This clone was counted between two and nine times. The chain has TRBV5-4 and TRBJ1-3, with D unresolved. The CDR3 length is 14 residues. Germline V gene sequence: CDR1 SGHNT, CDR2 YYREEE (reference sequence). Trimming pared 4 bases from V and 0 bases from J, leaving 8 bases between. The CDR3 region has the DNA TGTGCCAGCAGCCGGCAGAGCTCTGGAAACACCATATATTTT. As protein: CASSRQSSGNTIYF.

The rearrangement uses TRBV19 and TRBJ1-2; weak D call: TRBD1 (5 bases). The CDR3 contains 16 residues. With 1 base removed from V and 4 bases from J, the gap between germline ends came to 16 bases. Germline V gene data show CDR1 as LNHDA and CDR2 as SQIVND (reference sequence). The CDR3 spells CASSIALRGDSYGYTF. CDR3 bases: TGTGCCAGTAGTATAGCCCTGAGGGGAGACTCCTATGGCTACACCTTC.

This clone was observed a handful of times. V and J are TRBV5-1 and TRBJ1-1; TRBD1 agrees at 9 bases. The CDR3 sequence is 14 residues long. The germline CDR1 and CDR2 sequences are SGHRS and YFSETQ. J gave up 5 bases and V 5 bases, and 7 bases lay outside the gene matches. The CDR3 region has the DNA TGCGCCAGCAGACAGGGGGCTGTAGGGACTGAAGCTTTCTTT. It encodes CASRQGAVGTEAFF.

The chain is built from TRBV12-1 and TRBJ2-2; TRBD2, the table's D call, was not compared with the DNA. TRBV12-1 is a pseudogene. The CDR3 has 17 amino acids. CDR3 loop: CASSLRLAGGRTGELFF. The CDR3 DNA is TGTGCCAGCAGCCTCAGACTAGCGGGGGGGCGCACCGGGGAGCTGTTTTTT.

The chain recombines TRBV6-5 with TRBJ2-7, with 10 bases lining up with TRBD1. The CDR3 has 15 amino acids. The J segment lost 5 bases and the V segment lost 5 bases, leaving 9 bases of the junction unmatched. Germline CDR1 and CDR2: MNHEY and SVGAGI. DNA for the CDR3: TGTGCCAGCAGTCTTCCCGGGACAGGGGTGGACGAGCAGTACTTC. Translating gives CASSLPGTGVDEQYF.

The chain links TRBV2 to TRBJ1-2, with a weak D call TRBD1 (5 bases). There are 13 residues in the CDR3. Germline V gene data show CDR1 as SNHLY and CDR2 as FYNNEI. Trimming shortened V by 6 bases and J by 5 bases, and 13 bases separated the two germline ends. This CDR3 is CASREQVQYGYTF. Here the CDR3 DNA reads TGTGCCAGCAGGGAACAGGTCCAATATGGCTACACCTTC.

CDR3 bases: TGTGCCAGCTCACCCACCTTTTTGGGACCAGGGGATCGATACTATGGCTACACCTTC. Its translation is CASSPTFLGPGDRYYGYTF. J is TRBJ1-2 and V is TRBV18, with a possible D match to TRBD1 (6 bases). V lost 3 bases to trimming and J lost 3 bases, with 26 bases between them. Germline assignment: CDR1 KGHSH and CDR2 LQKENI. The CDR3 consists of 19 residues.